These 22 T cell receptor beta chains originate from one sample sequenced in a study of control samples from healthy donors and cancer patients. TCRdb keeps only in-frame clones here, not all; method: immunoSEQ multiplex PCR. The sample includes around 80,000 clones, about 88% of them seen just once. Sequences were obtained from blood. Receptors originate from a woman aged 45-65 years in good health.

The rearrangement links TRBV20-1 to TRBJ1-2; tentative D call: TRBD1 (5 bases). Germline CDR1 is DFQATT and CDR2 is SNEGSKA (reference sequence). The CDR3 runs 15 residues. V lost 3 bases, J lost 8 bases, and 22 bases lay in between. The CDR3 DNA follows: TGCAGTGCTAGTCTCCTTCTGTCGGTCCAGGGCGGCTACACCTTC. Translating it yields CSASLLLSVQGGYTF.

The V gene is TRBV14, the J gene TRBJ1-2, with D maybe TRBD1 (5 bases). The V and J ends lost 4 bases and 0 bases respectively, with 15 bases between them. Germline assignment: CDR1 SGHDN and CDR2 FVKESK. The CDR3 totals 16 residues. CDR3 sequence: CASSPDRKGANYGYTF. CDR3 nucleotide sequence: TGTGCCAGCAGCCCTGACAGAAAAGGAGCTAACTATGGCTACACCTTC.

The genes are TRBV6-5 and TRBJ2-5, with a tentative D call TRBD1 (5 bases). The germline CDR1 and CDR2 sequences are MNHEY and SVGAGI. V dropped 6 bases and J dropped 1 base, with 12 bases sitting between them. The CDR3 has 14 residues. CDR3 bases: TGTGCCAGCAGCCAAGACAGTATCCAAGAGACCCAGTACTTC. Translating it yields CASSQDSIQETQYF.

The chain has TRBV2 and TRBJ2-7; 8 positions agree with TRBD2. Germline values: CDR1 SNHLY, CDR2 FYNNEI. CDR3 size: 14 residues. Trimming removed 8 bases from V and 3 bases from J; junction bases left unmatched: 9. The DNA for the CDR3 is TGTGCCAGCGGGGCGACCGGGACTAGCTACGAGCAGTACTTC. Its translation is CASGATGTSYEQYF.

In its sample, this clone was seen once. The chain carries TRBV9 and TRBJ1-2, with D perhaps matching TRBD1 (5 bases). The CDR3 spans 14 residues. V was clipped by 0 bases and J by 7 bases, with 13 bases between them. The germline V gene encodes CDR1 SGDLS and CDR2 YYNGEE. CDR3 loop: CASSVEAWDGGYTF. DNA for the CDR3: TGTGCCAGCAGCGTAGAGGCTTGGGACGGTGGCTACACCTTC. The entire variable domain, with the rest obtained from reference TRBV9 and TRBJ1-2, is as follows: DSGVTQTPKHLITATGQRVTLRCSPRSGDLSVYWYQQSLDQGLQFLIQYYNGEERAKGNILERFSAQQFPDLHSELNLSSLELGDSALYFCASSVEAWDGGYTFGSGTRLTVV.

This chain links TRBV4-1 with TRBJ2-7; possibly TRBD1 or TRBD2 for D (7 bases each). The ends were cut back, 0 bases at V and 6 bases at J, with 15 bases in the middle. The V gene's germline CDR1 is MGHRA and CDR2 YSYEKL. The CDR3 has 15 amino acids. For the CDR3, the DNA is TGCGCCAGCAGCCAAGAAATGGGCAGGGGGGGCGAGCAGTACTTC. Translation gives CASSQEMGRGGEQYF.

This chain uses TRBV10-2 with TRBJ1-2; TRBD1 is a possible D gene (6 bases). Germline assignment: CDR1 WSHSY and CDR2 SAAADI. The CDR3 contains 12 residues. V was pared by 6 bases and J by 3 bases, with 8 bases between. For the CDR3, the DNA is TGCGCCAGCAGACAGGGAGACTATGGCTACACCTTC. Its translation: CASRQGDYGYTF.

The chain joins TRBV2 to TRBJ1-1; D uncertain. Germline CDR1 and CDR2: SNHLY and FYNNEI. V was cut by 1 base and J by 1 base, with 10 bases left in between. This CDR3 has 15 amino acids. The chain's CDR3 is CASSEVVRGNTEAFF. CDR3 nucleotides: TGTGCCAGCAGTGAAGTCGTCCGGGGGAACACTGAAGCTTTCTTT.

The J gene is TRBJ2-1, the V gene TRBV9; 7 bases are a match to TRBD2. This CDR3 is 15 amino acids long. With V trimmed by 0 bases and J by 5 bases, 5 bases remained unmatched. CDR1 and CDR2 (germline): SGDLS, YYNGEE. The CDR3 sequence is CASSVGGGGHNEQFF. As DNA, the CDR3 is TGTGCCAGCAGCGTAGGTGGCGGGGGTCACAATGAGCAGTTCTTC.

The chain employs TRBV2 and TRBJ1-2; D is possibly TRBD1 (5 bases). The V gene's germline CDR1 is SNHLY and CDR2 FYNNEI. CDR3 size: 13 residues. Between the trimmed V and J ends, which lost 11 bases and 2 bases, there was a span of 15 bases. CDR3 in DNA: TGTGCCTGCTGGGACTCAACCAACTATGGCTACACCTTC. The encoded protein is CACWDSTNYGYTF.

The J gene is TRBJ2-1, the V gene TRBV20-1; TRBD2 agrees at 7 bases. This CDR3 comprises 15 residues. J lost 5 bases, V lost 3 bases, and 10 bases had no gene match. Germline CDR1 reads DFQATT; CDR2 reads SNEGSKA (reference sequence). The CDR3 region is CSASPGAGVDNEQFF. For the CDR3, the DNA is TGCAGTGCTAGTCCCGGGGCGGGGGTCGACAATGAGCAGTTCTTC.

The chain couples TRBV18 to TRBJ2-3; no clear D gene. V shed 3 bases and J shed 0 bases, with 7 bases lying between them. Germline assignment: CDR1 KGHSH and CDR2 LQKENI. The CDR3 is made up of 14 amino acids. The CDR3 loop is CASSPAASTDTQYF. The DNA for the CDR3 is TGTGCCAGCTCACCGGCGGCTAGCACAGATACGCAGTATTTT.

The V and J genes are TRBV30 and TRBJ2-1, with D possibly TRBD1 on 6 matching bases. Between the trimmed V and J ends, which lost 3 bases and 0 bases, there was a span of 12 bases. Germline V gives CDR1 GTSNPN, CDR2 SVGIG (reference sequence). This CDR3 comprises 15 residues. As DNA, the CDR3 is TGTGCCTGGAGAACAGGGACCATCTCCTACAATGAGCAGTTCTTC. Its protein product is CAWRTGTISYNEQFF.

The chain couples TRBV30 to TRBJ2-7; D perhaps matches TRBD1 (5 bases). Germline V gives CDR1 GTSNPN, CDR2 SVGIG (reference sequence). This CDR3 spans 13 amino acids. V lost 2 bases and J lost 4, with 12 bases in between. Here the CDR3 DNA reads TGTGCCTGGAGTAAGGGGCGTGGGTACGAGCAGTACTTC. As protein: CAWSKGRGYEQYF.

The chain combines TRBV30 with TRBJ2-2; D gene unclear. Germline CDR1 and CDR2: GTSNPN and SVGIG (reference sequence). The CDR3 is made up of 12 amino acids. V lost 8 bases and J 5 bases, leaving 12 bases between the germline ends. The CDR3 spells CANEMGTGELFF. DNA of the CDR3: TGTGCCAATGAAATGGGTACCGGGGAGCTGTTTTTT.

This sequence joins TRBV19 and TRBJ1-1; D possibly corresponds to TRBD1 (6 bases). This CDR3 spans 15 amino acids. CDR1 LNHDA and CDR2 SQIVND come from the germline V gene (reference sequence). V gave up 5 bases and J gave up 4 bases, with 17 bases separating them. The CDR3 DNA reads as TGTGCCAGTAGTCCCGGGCGCCAGGGGTTCACTGAAGCTTTCTTT. Protein product: CASSPGRQGFTEAFF.

The chain is built from TRBV7-9 and TRBJ1-2, with 7 bases fitting TRBD1. This CDR3 contains 14 residues. Germline V gives CDR1 SEHNR, CDR2 FQNEAQ (reference sequence). With 4 bases clipped from V and 8 bases from J, the junction kept 10 bases outside the gene matches. CDR3 sequence (DNA): TGTGCCAGCAGCTCGTACAGGGGTGTGGGAGGCTACACCTTC. This translates into CASSSYRGVGGYTF.

In DNA, the CDR3 is TGTGCCAGCAGGGGGAGGATGAACACTGAAGCTTTCTTT. This translates into CASRGRMNTEAFF. J is TRBJ1-1 and V is TRBV12-3 or TRBV12-4; D not certain. CDR3 length: 13 amino acids. Trimming took 6 bases from V and 0 from J, leaving 8 bases between them.

This chain joins TRBV13 and TRBJ2-1, with TRBD2 matching over 7 bases. This CDR3 has 17 amino acids. Losses at the gene ends were 1 base for V and 8 bases for J; bases not matched to a gene: 14. The germline gives CDR1 PRHDT, CDR2 FYEKMQ (reference sequence). CDR3 nucleotides: TGTGCCAGCAGCTTAGAGGGAAAACTAGCGAGGGGCTATGAGCAGTTCTTC. As protein: CASSLEGKLARGYEQFF.

V and J are TRBV9 and TRBJ2-7; the match to TRBD1 covers 9 bases. Germline values: CDR1 SGDLS, CDR2 YYNGEE. The junction had 7 bases not matched to a gene; V was cut back by 4 bases and J by 2 bases. The CDR3 length is 15 residues. The CDR3 sequence is CASSSRQGGAYEQYF. In DNA form, the CDR3 reads TGTGCCAGCAGCTCCAGACAGGGGGGAGCCTACGAGCAGTACTTC.

The chain employs TRBV6-5 and TRBJ1-6; 11 bases are a match to TRBD1. Trimming cost V 6 bases and J 10 bases; bases outside gene matches: 5. Germline V CDR1 and CDR2: MNHEY, SVGAGI. CDR3 length: 14 residues. The DNA for the CDR3 is TGTGCCAGCAGGTCCGGACAGGGGGCATCACCCCTCCACTTT. The encoded protein is CASRSGQGASPLHF.

The rearrangement uses TRBV28 and TRBJ2-6, with 10 bases aligning to TRBD1. V shed 0 bases, J shed 0 bases, and the junction held 5 bases outside the gene matches. There are 19 residues in the CDR3. Germline lookup yields CDR1 MDHEN and CDR2 SYDVKM. The CDR3 reads CASSLWKGQGSSGANVLTF. DNA for the CDR3: TGTGCCAGCAGTTTATGGAAGGGACAGGGGAGCTCTGGGGCCAACGTCCTGACTTTC.